This T cell receptor (beta chain) is drawn from a study of blood T cell repertoires in COVID-19. Study at large: The United States, Italy and Spain provided the acute and convalescent COVID-19 samples. The cDNA or gDNA used as material had been derived from T cells, B-cell-depleted T cells, or PBMCs.

In the authors' methods: Nucleated cell counts were estimated from reference gene primer amplification. Here immunoSEQ multiplex PCR was the method, and the copy in TCRdb shows in-frame clones only, minus some. Clone size and the V and J calls come from that table; the DNA yielded D and trimming. The data contain approximately 50,000 clones, roughly 89% of them singletons. The CDR3 is made up of 15 amino acids. The V and J ends lost 1 base and 4 bases respectively, with 13 bases between them. Germline-derived CDR1 and CDR2 are LGHDT and YNNKEL (reference sequence). This sequence originates from a woman older than 75 with acute or convalescent COVID-19. This rearrangement joins TRBV3-1 (or the pseudogene TRBV3-2) to TRBJ1-1, with D tentatively TRBD1 (5 bases). The specimen sequenced was peripheral blood. This CDR3 is CASSQAWGGLTEAFF. The CDR3 coding sequence is TGTGCCAGCAGCCAAGCCTGGGGGGGTCTCACTGAAGCTTTCTTT.